The rows below give T cell receptor beta chains drawn from one sample of a study of shared clonotypes between healthy human individuals. Clones were read by immunoSEQ multiplex PCR, and TCRdb kept only the in-frame ones, dropping some. The table lists a few million clones, about 94% of them singletons. The specimen sequenced was naive CD8+ T cells from PBMCs. Every receptor here comes from a man between 18 and 35 years old in good health. Some clones in this sample may be carry-over from other donors' samples. The CDR3 runs from the conserved cysteine through the conserved F or W. The D gene is left open where the match is weak. The listing skips clone size in some rows; elsewhere it reads once, few, many or a size class.

d_call j_call v_call clone_size cdr3_aa cdr3_nt
. TRBJ1-2 TRBV6-1 . CASTAYSYGYTF TGTGCCAGCACCGCGTATTCCTATGGCTACACCTTC
TRBD2 TRBJ2-5 TRBV27 . CASRGLAGAWGTQYF TGTGCCAGCAGAGGACTAGCGGGAGCTTGGGGGACCCAGTACTTC
. TRBJ1-2 TRBV7-9 . CASSPVLRPTYGYTF TGTGCCAGCAGCCCCGTTTTAAGGCCTACATATGGCTACACCTTC
TRBD1 TRBJ2-7 TRBV5-1 . CVSSLGRDRGYEQYF TGCGTCAGCAGCTTGGGCAGGGACAGGGGCTACGAGCAGTACTTC
. TRBJ1-3 TRBV4-3 . CASSQGVGDPGNTIYF TGCGCCAGCAGCCAAGGCGTCGGAGATCCTGGAAACACCATATATTTT
. TRBJ2-3 TRBV19 once CASSPPDWGRLFTDTQYF TGTGCCAGTAGTCCCCCTGATTGGGGCAGACTTTTCACAGATACGCAGTATTTT
TRBD2 TRBJ2-5 TRBV7-7 . CASSLTSGITETQYF TGTGCCAGCAGCTTGACTAGCGGGATTACAGAGACCCAGTACTTC
. TRBJ2-7 TRBV5-6 . CASSPGVAVYEQYF TGTGCCAGCAGTCCCGGGGTAGCGGTCTACGAGCAGTACTTC
. TRBJ1-4 TRBV7-9 . CASSPSTLTNEKLFF TGTGCCAGCAGCCCATCGACACTAACTAATGAAAAACTGTTTTTT
TRBD1 TRBJ2-5 TRBV7-9 . CASSTPGTGKETQYF TGTGCCAGCAGCACACCCGGGACAGGGAAAGAGACCCAGTACTTC
. TRBJ2-2 TRBV28 . CASTLSGYTGELFF TGTGCCAGCACCCTAAGCGGGTACACCGGGGAGCTGTTTTTT
TRBD2 TRBJ2-1 TRBV7-8 once CASSWTSGGSGRYNEQFF TGTGCCAGCAGCTGGACTAGCGGGGGGAGCGGTCGATACAATGAGCAGTTCTTC
. TRBJ2-7 TRBV5-6 once CASSQRDRSTYEQYF TGTGCCAGCAGCCAGCGGGACAGAAGCACCTACGAGCAGTACTTC
. TRBJ2-5 TRBV2 . CASSAQPAGAQETQYF TGTGCCAGCAGCGCCCAGCCAGCGGGCGCACAGGAGACCCAGTACTTC
. TRBJ1-4 TRBV27 . CASSLASTGGKLFF TGTGCCAGCAGTTTAGCGTCTACGGGGGGGAAACTGTTTTTT
. TRBJ1-1 TRBV27 . CASSFLGQENTEAFF TGTGCCAGCAGTTTTCTTGGGCAGGAGAACACTGAAGCTTTCTTT
TRBD1 TRBJ1-2 TRBV7-9 . CASSVDRGRGGYTF TGTGCCAGCAGCGTGGACAGGGGGCGCGGTGGCTACACCTTC
. TRBJ1-1 TRBV28 . CASSLYLSTEAFF TGTGCCAGCAGTTTATATTTGAGCACTGAAGCTTTCTTT
. TRBJ2-7 TRBV27 . CASSPRHGSFYEQYF TGTGCCAGCAGTCCGCGACACGGCTCCTTCTACGAGCAGTACTTC
. TRBJ2-1 TRBV7-8 once CASSFALYNEQFF TGTGCCAGCAGCTTCGCCCTTTACAATGAGCAGTTCTTC
TRBD2 TRBJ2-1 TRBV7-6 . CASSLEREGPFRANEQFF TGTGCCAGCAGCTTAGAGCGGGAGGGCCCCTTTAGAGCAAATGAGCAGTTCTTC
. TRBJ2-7 TRBV27 . CASSEVGGQLNTYEQYF TGTGCCAGCAGTGAAGTCGGGGGACAGCTGAACACGTACGAGCAGTACTTC
TRBD2 TRBJ2-3 TRBV5-1 . CASSAAGLAGDFPDTQYF TGCGCCAGCAGCGCCGCGGGACTAGCGGGAGACTTCCCAGATACGCAGTATTTT
. TRBJ2-1 TRBV28 . CASSLFPPNEQFF TGTGCCAGCAGTTTATTCCCTCCCAATGAGCAGTTCTTC
TRBD1 TRBJ2-5 TRBV6-5 . CASRTGRGPQETQYF TGTGCCAGCAGGACGGGCAGGGGGCCCCAAGAGACCCAGTACTTC